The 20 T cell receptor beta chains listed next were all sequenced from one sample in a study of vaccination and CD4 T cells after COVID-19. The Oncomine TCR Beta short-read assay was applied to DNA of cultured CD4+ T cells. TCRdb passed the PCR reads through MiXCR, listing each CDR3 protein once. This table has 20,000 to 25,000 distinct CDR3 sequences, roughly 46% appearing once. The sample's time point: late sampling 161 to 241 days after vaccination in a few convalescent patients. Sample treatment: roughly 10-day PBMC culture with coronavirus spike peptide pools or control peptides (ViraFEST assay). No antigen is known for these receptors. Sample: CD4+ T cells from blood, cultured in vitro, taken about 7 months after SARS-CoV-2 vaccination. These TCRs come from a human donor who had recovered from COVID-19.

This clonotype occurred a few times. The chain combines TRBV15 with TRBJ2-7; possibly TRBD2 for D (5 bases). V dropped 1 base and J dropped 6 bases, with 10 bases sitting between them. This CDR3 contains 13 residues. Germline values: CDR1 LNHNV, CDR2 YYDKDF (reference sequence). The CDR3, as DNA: TGTGCCACCAGCAGAGGACGAGGGTCCGAGCAGTACTTC. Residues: CATSRGRGSEQYF.

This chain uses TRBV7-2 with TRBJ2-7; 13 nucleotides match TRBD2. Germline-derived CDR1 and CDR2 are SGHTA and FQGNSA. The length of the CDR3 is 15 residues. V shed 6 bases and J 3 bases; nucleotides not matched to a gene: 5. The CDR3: CASRRLAGGFYEQYF. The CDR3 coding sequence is TGTGCCAGCAGGCGACTAGCGGGGGGATTCTACGAGCAGTACTTC. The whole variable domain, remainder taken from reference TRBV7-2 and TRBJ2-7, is GAGVSQSPSNKVTEKGKDVELRCDPISGHTALYWYRQSLGQGLEFLIYFQGNSAPDKSGLPSDRFSAERTGGSVSTLTIQRTQQEDSAVYLCASRRLAGGFYEQYFGPGTRLTVT.

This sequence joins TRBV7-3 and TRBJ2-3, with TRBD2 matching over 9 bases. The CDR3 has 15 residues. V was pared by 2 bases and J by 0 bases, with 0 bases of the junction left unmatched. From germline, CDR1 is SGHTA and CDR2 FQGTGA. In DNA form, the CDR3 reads TGTGCCAGCAGCTTAGCGGGAGGGAGCACAGATACGCAGTATTTT. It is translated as CASSLAGGSTDTQYF.

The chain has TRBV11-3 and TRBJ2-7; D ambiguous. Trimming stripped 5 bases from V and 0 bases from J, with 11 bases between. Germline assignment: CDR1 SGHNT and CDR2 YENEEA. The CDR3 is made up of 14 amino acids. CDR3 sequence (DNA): TGTGCCAGCAGCCTCCTTAGCCTCTCCTACGAGCAGTACTTC. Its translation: CASSLLSLSYEQYF.

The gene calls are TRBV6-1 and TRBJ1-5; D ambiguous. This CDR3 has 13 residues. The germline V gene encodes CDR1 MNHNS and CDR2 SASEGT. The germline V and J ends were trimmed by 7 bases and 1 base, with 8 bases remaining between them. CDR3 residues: CASKPDSNQPQHF. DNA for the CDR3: TGTGCCAGCAAACCGGACAGCAATCAGCCCCAGCATTTT.

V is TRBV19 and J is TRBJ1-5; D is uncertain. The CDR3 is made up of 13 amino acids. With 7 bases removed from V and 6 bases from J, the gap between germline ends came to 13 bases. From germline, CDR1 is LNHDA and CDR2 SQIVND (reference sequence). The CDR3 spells CASTIGLGQPQHF. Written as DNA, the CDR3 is TGTGCCAGTACCATCGGATTAGGTCAGCCCCAGCATTTT.

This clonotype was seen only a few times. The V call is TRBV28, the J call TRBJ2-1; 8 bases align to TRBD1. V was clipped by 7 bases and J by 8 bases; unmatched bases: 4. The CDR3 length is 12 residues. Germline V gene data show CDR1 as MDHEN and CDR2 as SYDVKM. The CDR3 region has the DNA TGTGCCAGCACGACAGGGGCCGATGAGCAGTTCTTC. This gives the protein CASTTGADEQFF. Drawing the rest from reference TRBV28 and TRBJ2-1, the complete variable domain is DVKVTQSSRYLVKRTGEKVFLECVQDMDHENMFWYRQDPGLGLRLIYFSYDVKMKEKGDIPEGYSVSREKKERFSLILESASTNQTSMYLCASTTGADEQFFGPGTRLTVL.

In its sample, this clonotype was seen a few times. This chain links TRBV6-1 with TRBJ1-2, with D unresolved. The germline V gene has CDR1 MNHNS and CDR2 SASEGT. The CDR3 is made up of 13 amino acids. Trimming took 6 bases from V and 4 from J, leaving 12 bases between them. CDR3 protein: CASSPDGTYGYTF. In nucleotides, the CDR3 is TGTGCCAGCAGCCCTGACGGAACCTATGGCTACACCTTC.

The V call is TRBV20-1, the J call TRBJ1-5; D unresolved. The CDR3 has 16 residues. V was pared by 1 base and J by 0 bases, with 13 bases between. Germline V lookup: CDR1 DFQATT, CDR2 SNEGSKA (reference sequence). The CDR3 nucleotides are TGCAGTGCTAGAGGCGCGGGGAACTATAGCAATCAGCCCCAGCATTTT. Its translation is CSARGAGNYSNQPQHF.

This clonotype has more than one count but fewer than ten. The CDR3 DNA follows: TGTGCCAGCAGTGAGGGGACCCAGTACTTC. Its translation: CASSEGTQYF. This chain connects TRBV2 to TRBJ2-5; D remains ambiguous. V lost 3 bases to trimming and J lost 7 bases, with 3 bases between them. Germline CDR1 is SNHLY and CDR2 is FYNNEI. The CDR3 spans 10 residues.

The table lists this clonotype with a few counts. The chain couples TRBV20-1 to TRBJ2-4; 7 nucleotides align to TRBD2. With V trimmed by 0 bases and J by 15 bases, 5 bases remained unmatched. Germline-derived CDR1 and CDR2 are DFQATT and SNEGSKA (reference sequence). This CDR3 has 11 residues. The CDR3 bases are TGCAGTGCTAGAGATAGGAGGACTAGGTACTTC. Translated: CSARDRRTRYF.

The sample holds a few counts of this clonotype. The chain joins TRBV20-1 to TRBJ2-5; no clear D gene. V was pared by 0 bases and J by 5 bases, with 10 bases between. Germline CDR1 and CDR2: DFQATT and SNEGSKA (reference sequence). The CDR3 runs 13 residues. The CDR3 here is CSARDMLSETQYF. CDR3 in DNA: TGCAGTGCTAGAGATATGCTATCGGAGACCCAGTACTTC.

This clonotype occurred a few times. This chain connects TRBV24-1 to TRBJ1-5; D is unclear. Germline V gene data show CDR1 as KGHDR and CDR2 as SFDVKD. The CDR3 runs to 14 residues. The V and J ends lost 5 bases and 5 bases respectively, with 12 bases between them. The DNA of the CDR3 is TGTGCCACCAGTGCCACGCCGAGGGATCAGCCCCAGCATTTT. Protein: CATSATPRDQPQHF.

The CDR3 DNA reads TGTGCCAGCAGCTACACACGGCGGAACACTGCTGAAGCTTTCTTT. It is translated as CASSYTRRNTAEAFF. The chain has TRBV6-5 and TRBJ1-1; no definite D call. This CDR3 is built from 15 residues. Germline V gene data show CDR1 as MNHEY and CDR2 as SVGAGI. Deletions cut 6 bases from V and 6 bases from J, with 20 bases between.

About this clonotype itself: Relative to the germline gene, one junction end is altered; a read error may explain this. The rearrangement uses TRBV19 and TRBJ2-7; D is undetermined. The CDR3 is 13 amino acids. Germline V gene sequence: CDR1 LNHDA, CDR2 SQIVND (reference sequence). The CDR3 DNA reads TGTGCTAGTAGTATAGCTCGCGAGAGCGAGCAGTACTTC. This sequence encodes CASSIARESEQYF. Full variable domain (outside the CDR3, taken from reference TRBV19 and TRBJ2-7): DGGITQSPKYLFRKEGQNVTLSCEQNLNHDAMYWYRQDPGQGLRLIYYSQIVNDFQKGDIAEGYSVSREKKESFPLTVTSAQKNPTAFYLCASSIARESEQYFGPGTRLTVT.

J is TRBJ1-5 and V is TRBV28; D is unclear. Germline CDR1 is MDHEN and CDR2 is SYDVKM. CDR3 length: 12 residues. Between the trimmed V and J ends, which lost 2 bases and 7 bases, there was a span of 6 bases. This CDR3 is CASSLVRQPQHF. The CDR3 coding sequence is TGTGCCAGCAGTTTAGTCCGGCAGCCCCAGCATTTT.

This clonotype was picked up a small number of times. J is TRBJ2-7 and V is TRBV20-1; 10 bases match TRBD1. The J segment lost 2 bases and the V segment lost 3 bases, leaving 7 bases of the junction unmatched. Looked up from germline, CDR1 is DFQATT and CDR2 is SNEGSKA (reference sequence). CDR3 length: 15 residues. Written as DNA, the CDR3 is TGCAGTGCTAGGGGGACCGGACAGGGGGCCTACGAGCAGTACTTC. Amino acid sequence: CSARGTGQGAYEQYF.

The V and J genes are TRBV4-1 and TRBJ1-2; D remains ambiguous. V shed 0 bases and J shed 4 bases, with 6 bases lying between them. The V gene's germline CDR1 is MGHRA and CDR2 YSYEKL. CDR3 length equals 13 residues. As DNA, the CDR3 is TGCGCCAGCAGCCAAGAGTACTCCTATGGCTACACCTTC. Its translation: CASSQEYSYGYTF.

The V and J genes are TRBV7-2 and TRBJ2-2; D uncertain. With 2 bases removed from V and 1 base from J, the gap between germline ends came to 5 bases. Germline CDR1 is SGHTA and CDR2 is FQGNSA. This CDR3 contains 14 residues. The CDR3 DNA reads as TGTGCCAGCAGCTTACTGCTGAACACCGGGGAGCTGTTTTTT. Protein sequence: CASSLLLNTGELFF.

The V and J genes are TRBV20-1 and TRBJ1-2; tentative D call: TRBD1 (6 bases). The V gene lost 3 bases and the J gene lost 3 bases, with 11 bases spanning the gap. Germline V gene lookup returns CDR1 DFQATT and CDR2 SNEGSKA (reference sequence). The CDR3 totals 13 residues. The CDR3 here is CSASPGTYYGYTF. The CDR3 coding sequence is TGCAGTGCTAGTCCCGGGACATACTATGGCTACACCTTC.